One TCR beta chain is described in this entry. Its specificity is unknown. This record belongs to a study of vaccination and CD4 T cells after COVID-19. Across the whole study: At a median approximately 76 days (range 14 to 241) after dose two, post-vaccine samples were obtained. Whole-study findings and limits: Vaccine-specific clones numbering 304 of 307 showed spike mono-reactivity in convalescent patients.

With the Oncomine TCR Beta short-read assay, DNA from cultured CD4+ T cells was sequenced. Cultures of CD4+ T cells served as the source for extracting genomic DNA. Each CDR3 protein gets one entry after TCRdb re-called the PCR reads with MiXCR. The sample has about 10,000 distinct CDR3 sequences; 50% to 70% are singletons. As for treatment: roughly 10-day PBMC culture with coronavirus spike peptide pools or control peptides (ViraFEST assay). The TCR originated in a human donor who had recovered from COVID-19. The material sequenced was CD4+ T cells from blood, cultured in vitro.

The CDR3 spells CASSLQGSSTDTQYF. In nucleotides, the CDR3 is TGTGCCAGCAGCTTACAGGGATCCAGCACAGATACGCAGTATTTT. This chain uses TRBV11-2 with TRBJ2-3, with a tentative D call TRBD1 (5 bases). Per germline, CDR1 SGHAT and CDR2 FQNNGV. V lost 2 bases, J lost 0 bases, and 9 bases lay in between. This CDR3 comprises 15 residues.